This T cell receptor beta chain was identified during a study of Ad26.COV2.S vaccination and SARS-CoV-2 variants. Study conclusions and caveats: Those who received vaccine or placebo ended up with similar non-spike TCR breadth. Overall T cell responses may have been underestimated by the analyses of TCR breadth and depth.

Sequencing was performed with immunoSEQ multiplex PCR; in TCRdb, only in-frame clones are kept and a portion is missing. This sample yields around 86,000 clones, of which approximately 86% are seen a single time; approximately 15% belongs to the top ten. The CDR3 has 14 amino acids. V was cut by 6 bases and J by 4 bases, with 15 bases left in between. The germline V gene encodes CDR1 MDHEN and CDR2 SYDVKM. This clone appeared a single time. Its cognate antigen is unknown. The receptor comes from a human donor who had recovered from COVID-19. Sequenced here: peripheral blood, sampled after recovery from COVID-19. V usage is TRBV28 and J usage is TRBJ1-2, with D possibly being TRBD1 (5 bases). CDR3 nucleotides: TGTGCCAGCAGATGGGACCCCCCCTCCTATGGCTACACCTTC. This translates into CASRWDPPSYGYTF.